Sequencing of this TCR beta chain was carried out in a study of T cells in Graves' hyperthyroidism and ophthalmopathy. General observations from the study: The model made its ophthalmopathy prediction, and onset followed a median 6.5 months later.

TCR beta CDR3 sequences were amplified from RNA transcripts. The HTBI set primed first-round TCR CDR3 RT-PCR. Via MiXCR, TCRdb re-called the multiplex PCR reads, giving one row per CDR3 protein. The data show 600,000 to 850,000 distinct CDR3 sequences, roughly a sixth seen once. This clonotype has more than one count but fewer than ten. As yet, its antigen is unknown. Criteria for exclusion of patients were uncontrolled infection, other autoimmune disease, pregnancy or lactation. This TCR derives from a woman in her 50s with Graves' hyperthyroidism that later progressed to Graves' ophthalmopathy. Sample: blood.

The CDR3 protein is CASKRDGPSTDTQYF. Written as DNA, the CDR3 is TGTGCCAGCAAACGGGACGGCCCTAGCACAGATACGCAGTATTTT. This sequence joins TRBV27 and TRBJ2-3, with D perhaps matching TRBD1 or TRBD2 (5 bases each). Per the germline V gene, CDR1 is MNHEY and CDR2 is SMNVEV (reference sequence). V lost 7 bases to trimming and J lost 0 bases, with 14 bases between them. The CDR3 consists of 15 residues.